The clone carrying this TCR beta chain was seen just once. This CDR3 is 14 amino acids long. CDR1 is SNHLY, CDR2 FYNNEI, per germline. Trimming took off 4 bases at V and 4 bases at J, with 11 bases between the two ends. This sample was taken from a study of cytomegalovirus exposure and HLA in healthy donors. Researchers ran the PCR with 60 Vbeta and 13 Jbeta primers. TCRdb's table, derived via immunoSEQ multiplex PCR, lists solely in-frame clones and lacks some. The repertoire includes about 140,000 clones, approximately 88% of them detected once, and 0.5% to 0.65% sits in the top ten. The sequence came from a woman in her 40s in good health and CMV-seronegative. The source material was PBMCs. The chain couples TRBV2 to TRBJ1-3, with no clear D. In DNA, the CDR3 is TGTGCCAGCAGTGGGGCAGGAGGCGGAAACACCATATATTTT. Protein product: CASSGAGGGNTIYF.